This T cell receptor (beta chain) was obtained from a study of monozygotic twins with inflammatory bowel disease (dated by TCRdb to between 2018 and 2021). Study-level background: A total of some 30 monozygotic twin pairs were included in the full study, comprising nine German pairs (four IBD-concordant, five IBD-discordant) and 19 IBD-discordant Danish pairs. Within discordant pairs, disease-associated traits were sought mainly by comparing IBD patients with their genetically identical healthy co-twins. Each individual had, on average, about 151 000 unique TCRalpha sequences and 181 000 unique TCRbeta sequences available for analysis. On the study overall, not on this receptor specifically: Compared with healthy twins, IBD patients had fewer clonotypes in common with other individuals, a difference most pronounced in patients showing signs of disease activity. A decrease in TCRbeta repertoire diversity, as measured by inverse Simpson index, was observed in IBD patients compared with their healthy co-twins. Background noise and inter-individual variability may have been introduced into the repertoires by the differing immunosuppressive treatments among patients. The analysis was unable to tell apart different T cell subtypes. The results gave no support for a single strong signal or clonotype linked to IBD. Repertoire similarity did not differ between concordant and discordant twins, which could be due to limited statistical power.

About this clonotype: Its antigen is still unknown.

Libraries were prepared through 5' RACE. The input for every TCR library was approximately 3,500 ng of total RNA. For each sample, cDNA synthesis with SMARTScribe reverse transcriptase was split into eight separate reactions. During cDNA synthesis, template switching was used to introduce unique molecular identifiers that contained a 6-nucleotide sample barcode. Amplification of TCRalpha and TCRbeta cDNA involved two nested PCRs of roughly 16 and 10 cycles, and each PCR was followed by bead purification. Before amplification, the cDNA was both treated with uracil DNA-glycosylase and purified with the QIAquick PCR purification kit. The second PCR added Illumina TruSeq-compatible adapters along with sample-specific barcodes. Library quality and concentration were checked on TapeStation and Qubit, and libraries were pooled at around 4.7 ng each. Sequencing of the pooled libraries was done on an Illumina HiSeq2500 single-index Rapid Run using custom sequencing primers and 2 x 100 bp reads. On the authors' methods: PCR and sequencing errors were corrected by UMI-based consensus assembly using MiGEC version 1.2.6. MiXCR version 2.1.1 was used to carry out V(D)J alignment, clonotype assembly and CDR3 extraction. To normalise gene usage, clonotype sharing and MAIT/NKT TCR abundance, the top 1000, 10 000 and 20 000 clonotypes in each sample were analysed. After downsampling to 27 000 UMIs, diversity was calculated as the inverse Simpson index using the vegan R package. Paired Mann-Whitney U tests were applied to discordant twin pairs, with Benjamini-Hochberg correction for multiple testing. After TCRdb reprocessed the reads, each CDR3 protein sequence was kept as one row, without DNA. These V and J calls are TCRdb output, not the study's own analysis. This sample's table carries 350,000 to 550,000 distinct CDR3 sequences. The ten largest clones take up 2.4% of the sample.

An approximately 2.5 ml peripheral blood sample was drawn into PAXgene tubes per donor and stored at -80°C. Total RNA was isolated from whole blood with the PAXgene blood miRNA kit on an automated QIAcube, without T cell sorting. Deep TCRalpha and TCRbeta repertoire profiling with unique molecular barcoding was performed on peripheral blood of monozygotic twin pairs concordant or discordant for inflammatory bowel disease. For every twin pair, smoking habits were documented, and each individual was categorised as a current, former or never smoker. The CDR3 numbers 14 residues from cysteine through phenylalanine. The protein alone is recorded here. The germline V gene provides CDR1 MDHEN and CDR2 SYDVKM.

The sample taken for sequencing was blood. The sequence was obtained from a human donor with ulcerative colitis or Crohn's disease, or a healthy co-twin of an affected twin (not recorded which). Recombination linked TRBV28 to TRBJ2-7; the D call from TCRdb, TRBD1, cannot be confirmed without DNA. The CDR3 region reads CASSSGMSSYEQYF.